These T cell receptor beta chains were read from a single sample in a study of T cell repertoires in cytomegalovirus infection. TCRdb used MiXCR to reprocess the reads, holding one entry per CDR3 protein. The sample comprises some 560,000 distinct CDR3 sequences, under 45% of which are singletons, and around 50% rests with the top ten. Their antigens are not known. This sample comprised cultured PBMCs, obtained from culture after CMV antigen stimulation. These TCRs come from a human donor in good health (CMV status not recorded). Some clones in this sample may be carry-over from other donors' samples. CDR3s include the opening cysteine and the closing phenylalanine or tryptophan. D genes are given only for firm matches. Size values are once, few and many counts, or a class for expanded clones, and some rows have none.

j_gene	v_gene	abundance	d_gene	CDR3aa	CDR3nt
TRBJ2-3	TRBV20-1	NA	NA	CSARGRTDTQYF	TGCAGTGCCCGAGGCCGCACAGATACGCAGTATTTT
TRBJ1-3	TRBV12-3/TRBV12-4	NA	NA	CASSFHRVGVSGNTIYF	TGTGCCAGCAGTTTCCACAGGGTAGGGGTCTCTGGAAACACCATATATTTT
TRBJ1-2	TRBV7-2	few	NA	CASSAGRWDGYTF	TGTGCCAGCAGCGCGGGTCGGTGGGATGGCTACACCTTC
TRBJ2-3	TRBV15	NA	TRBD1	CATSNHRGTDTQYF	TGTGCCACCAGCAATCACAGGGGTACAGATACGCAGTATTTT
TRBJ2-1	TRBV6-1	NA	TRBD1	CASSLTMGQGMNEQFF	TGTGCCAGCAGCCTCACAATGGGACAGGGGATGAATGAGCAGTTCTTC
TRBJ2-3	TRBV7-2	NA	TRBD1	CASSLRGQGSDTQYF	TGTGCCAGCAGCTTAAGGGGACAGGGTTCAGATACGCAGTATTTT
TRBJ2-7	TRBV7-2	few	NA	CASSLLGRVYEQYF	TGTGCCAGCAGCTTATTGGGCAGGGTGTACGAGCAGTACTTC
TRBJ1-1	TRBV12-3/TRBV12-4	NA	NA	CASSLSGANTEAFF	TGTGCCAGCAGTTTGAGCGGTGCGAACACTGAAGCTTTCTTT
TRBJ2-7	TRBV20-1	NA	TRBD1	CSAREWTGSYEQYF	TGCAGTGCTAGAGAATGGACAGGGTCCTACGAGCAGTACTTC
TRBJ1-3	TRBV7-2	many	NA	CASSLGPDSGNTIYF	TGTGCCAGCAGCTTAGGTCCCGACTCTGGAAACACCATATATTTT
TRBJ2-7	TRBV7-9	NA	TRBD2	CASTLLAGGAYEQYF	TGTGCCAGCACCCTCCTAGCGGGGGGAGCCTACGAGCAGTACTTC
TRBJ2-2	TRBV6-1	few	NA	CASRGAGPVNTGELFF	TGTGCCAGCAGGGGGGCTGGGCCGGTTAACACCGGGGAGCTGTTTTTT
TRBJ2-3	TRBV7-9	few	TRBD2	CASSLSGRSDTQYF	TGTGCCAGCAGCTTGAGCGGGAGATCGGATACGCAGTATTTT
TRBJ2-1	TRBV6-1	few	NA	CASSDPGAQAWTYNEQFF	TGTGCCAGCAGTGACCCGGGGGCCCAGGCGTGGACCTACAATGAGCAGTTCTTC
TRBJ2-3	TRBV7-2	many	NA	CASSLSWLAPDTQYF	TGTGCCAGCAGCTTATCTTGGCTAGCCCCAGATACGCAGTATTTT
TRBJ1-5	TRBV7-2	NA	NA	CASSHRAGDQPQHF	TGTGCCAGCAGTCACAGGGCCGGGGATCAGCCCCAGCATTTT
TRBJ1-2	TRBV7-2	many	NA	CASSYGQSYGYTF	TGTGCCAGCAGCTACGGACAAAGCTATGGCTACACCTTC
TRBJ2-2	TRBV5-1	NA	TRBD2	CASAPLAGAGELFF	TGCGCCAGCGCCCCCCTAGCGGGAGCCGGGGAGCTGTTTTTT
TRBJ1-5	TRBV18	few	NA	CASSPYGYSNQPQHF	TGTGCCAGCTCACCCTACGGATATAGCAATCAGCCCCAGCATTTT
TRBJ2-7	TRBV5-1	NA	NA	CASSLGVKSYEQYF	TGCGCCAGCAGCTTGGGGGTCAAGTCCTACGAGCAGTACTTC
TRBJ1-6	TRBV7-8	many	TRBD1	CASLRTGPDNSPLHF	TGTGCCAGCCTCCGGACAGGACCCGATAATTCACCCCTCCACTTT
TRBJ2-5	TRBV4-1	few	NA	CASSTAASSQETQYF	TGCGCCAGCAGCACAGCGGCCTCATCCCAAGAGACCCAGTACTTC
TRBJ1-1	TRBV16	NA	TRBD1	CASSRPTGVGEAFF	TGTGCCAGCAGCCGACCGACAGGGGTGGGTGAAGCTTTCTTT